The clone carrying this T cell receptor (beta chain) was seen only a few times. Through Arm-PCR of CDR3 regions and iRepertoire HTBI primers, TCR beta libraries were built. TCRdb used MiXCR to reprocess the multiplex PCR reads, holding one entry per CDR3 protein. The sample has hundreds of thousands of distinct CDR3 sequences; roughly 15% are singletons. V was shortened by 6 bases and J by 1 base, with 13 bases between the two germline ends. Germline CDR1 WSHSY, CDR2 SAAADI. There are 15 residues in the CDR3. The record originates from a study of regulatory T cells in long-lasting Graves disease. Noted time point: newly diagnosed GD, antithyroid drugs for less than 3 months. Preparation of the TCR library used RNA extracted from PBMCs. The same data also went into a second study, on T cells in Graves' hyperthyroidism and ophthalmopathy. That report notes: A set of HTBI primers served as the primers for a first-round RT-PCR of the TCR CDR3.

Specimen: peripheral blood mononuclear cells (PBMCs), collected at new diagnosis, from a patient treated with antithyroid drugs. This clonotype originated in a woman in her forties with Graves disease. The chain carries TRBV10-2 and TRBJ1-5; D is possibly TRBD1 (5 bases). CDR3 sequence (DNA): TGCGCCAGCAGATCCTCGGGGGGAAGCAATCAGCCCCAGCATTTT. Amino acid sequence: CASRSSGGSNQPQHF.